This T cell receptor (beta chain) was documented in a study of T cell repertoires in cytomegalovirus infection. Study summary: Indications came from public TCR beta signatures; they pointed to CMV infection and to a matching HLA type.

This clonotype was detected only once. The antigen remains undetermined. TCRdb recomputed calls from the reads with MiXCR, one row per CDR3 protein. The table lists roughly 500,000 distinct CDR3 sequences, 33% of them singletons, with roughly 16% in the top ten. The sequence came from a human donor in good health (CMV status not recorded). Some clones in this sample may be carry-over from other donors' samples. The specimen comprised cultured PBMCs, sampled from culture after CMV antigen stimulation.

CDR3: CASSQDLRLSYGYTF. The CDR3 nucleotides read TGTGCCAGCAGCCAAGATCTAAGGTTGAGCTATGGCTACACCTTC. The chain uses TRBV14 and TRBJ1-2, with D hard to call. This CDR3 is built from 15 residues. The V gene's germline CDR1 is SGHDN and CDR2 FVKESK. Trimming left V 0 bases short and J 4 bases short, with 12 bases between.